These 17 T cell receptor beta chains share one sample of origin, sequenced in a study of blood T cells in healthy people across ages. Primers used in a second PCR of about 6 to 11 cycles were a sample-barcoded 5' primer and a J-beta primer mix. One entry per CDR3 protein, called by TCRdb with MiXCR from the 5' RACE reads. The sample lists 790,000 or so distinct CDR3 sequences; just over 55% were seen once. The sequenced material came from blood. These receptors all stem from a man between 40 and 49 years old in good health.

V and J are TRBV29-1 and TRBJ1-1, with a tentative D call TRBD1 (6 bases). This CDR3 region has 16 residues. In germline, CDR1 is SQVTM, CDR2 ANQGSEA. V was trimmed by 5 bases and J by 0 bases, leaving 19 bases between them. This CDR3 is CSVRRGEHGLNTEAFF. CDR3 in DNA: TGCAGCGTTAGGAGGGGGGAGCATGGCTTGAACACTGAAGCTTTCTTT.

V usage is TRBV6-2 or TRBV6-3 and J usage is TRBJ2-7, with 7 bases lining up with TRBD1. The CDR3 spans 15 residues. Losses at the gene ends were 5 bases for V and 2 bases for J; bases not matched to a gene: 9. Germline loops: CDR1 MNHEY, CDR2 SVGEGT. CDR3 bases: TGTGCCAGCAGTGGACCGGGACAGAAAGCCTACGAGCAGTACTTC. The encoded protein is CASSGPGQKAYEQYF.

The sample holds a few counts of this clonotype. The J gene is TRBJ1-2, the V gene TRBV14; 8 positions match TRBD1. CDR3 length: 15 amino acids. V lost 4 bases to trimming and J lost 5 bases; unmatched junction nucleotides: 9. CDR1 is SGHDN, CDR2 FVKESK, per germline. CDR3: CASSRGQGKAYGYTF. DNA of the CDR3: TGTGCCAGCAGCCGCGGACAGGGAAAAGCTTATGGCTACACCTTC.

The chain employs TRBV2 and TRBJ2-4, with 10 bases lining up with TRBD2. Germline V gene data show CDR1 as SNHLY and CDR2 as FYNNEI. The junction had 14 bases not matched to a gene; V was cut back by 11 bases and J by 1 base. CDR3 length: 17 amino acids. The CDR3 nucleotides read TGTGCCTCCAGGGGACTAGCGCCGAGAAGTGCCAAAAACATTCAGTACTTC. Its protein product is CASRGLAPRSAKNIQYF.

The chain has TRBV7-2 and TRBJ1-2; D unresolved. Trimming shortened V by 3 bases and J by 2 bases, and 7 bases separated the two germline ends. This CDR3 has 13 amino acids. Germline V gene lookup returns CDR1 SGHTA and CDR2 FQGNSA. CDR3 sequence reads: CASSFLENYGYTF. The CDR3 DNA follows: TGTGCCAGCAGCTTTCTGGAGAACTATGGCTACACCTTC. The whole variable domain, filled in from reference TRBV7-2 and TRBJ1-2, reads GAGVSQSPSNKVTEKGKDVELRCDPISGHTALYWYRQSLGQGLEFLIYFQGNSAPDKSGLPSDRFSAERTGGSVSTLTIQRTQQEDSAVYLCASSFLENYGYTFGSGTRLTVV.

This clonotype occurred many times. The rearrangement joins TRBV29-1 to TRBJ2-7; 13 nucleotides agree with TRBD2. Germline values: CDR1 SQVTM, CDR2 ANQGSEA. The CDR3 consists of 15 residues. V lost 7 bases and J lost 1; bases outside the gene matches: 7. The CDR3 here is CSGRGLAGDSYEQYF. In DNA, the CDR3 is TGCAGCGGCCGTGGACTAGCGGGAGATTCCTACGAGCAGTACTTC.

This clonotype was observed many times. The V call is TRBV20-1, the J call TRBJ2-5; unclear D gene. Germline lookup yields CDR1 DFQATT and CDR2 SNEGSKA (reference sequence). The CDR3 sequence is 11 residues long. V was cut by 3 bases and J by 5 bases, with 7 bases left in between. In DNA form, the CDR3 reads TGCAGTGCTAGTCCTTTGGAGACCCAGTACTTC. Its translation is CSASPLETQYF.

The chain is built from TRBV6-5 and TRBJ2-7, with 9 bases fitting TRBD2. Germline assignment: CDR1 MNHEY and CDR2 SVGAGI. After removal of 5 bases from V and 9 bases from J, the junction contained 8 bases not matched to a gene. The CDR3 has 13 residues. The CDR3 DNA follows: TGTGCCAGCAGTGCGACAGCGGGGGGCGGGCAGTACTTC. This translates into CASSATAGGGQYF.

This CDR3 is CSARDWGAHEQFF. The CDR3 bases are TGCAGTGCTAGGGATTGGGGGGCGCATGAGCAGTTCTTC. This chain joins TRBV20-1 and TRBJ2-1; TRBD1 or TRBD2 may be the D gene (6 bases each). CDR3 length equals 13 residues. Germline CDR1 reads DFQATT; CDR2 reads SNEGSKA (reference sequence). Trimming stripped 3 bases from V and 8 bases from J, with 14 bases between.

The rearrangement links TRBV25-1 to TRBJ2-5; D uncertain. CDR1 and CDR2 from the germline V gene are MGHDK and SYGVNS. The CDR3 has 12 residues. V lost 5 bases and J 11 bases, leaving 15 bases between the germline ends. CDR3 region: CASSQVYNEQYF. CDR3 coding DNA: TGTGCCAGCAGTCAAGTTTACAATGAGCAGTACTTC.

This sequence joins TRBV3-1 and TRBJ1-1, with D perhaps matching TRBD1 (5 bases). CDR1 is LGHDT, CDR2 YNNKEL, per germline (reference sequence). CDR3 size: 14 residues. Trimming took off 3 bases at V and 1 base at J, with 9 bases between the two ends. The DNA of the CDR3 is TGTGCCAGCAGCCACGGGGGGTGGAACACTGAAGCTTTCTTT. This gives the protein CASSHGGWNTEAFF.

The gene calls are TRBV19 and TRBJ2-7; D is unclear. The DNA end favors TRBJ2-5, so the J call may be wrong. In germline, CDR1 is LNHDA, CDR2 SQIVND (reference sequence). The CDR3 is 13 amino acids. CDR3 residues: CASSIGLGETQYF. The DNA for the CDR3 is TGTGCCAGTAGTATAGGGCTGGGGGAGACCCAGTACTTC.

CDR3 sequence: CAISRMTSVGTDTQYF. The CDR3 region has the DNA TGTGCCATCAGTCGCATGACTAGCGTCGGCACAGATACGCAGTATTTT. V and J are TRBV10-3 and TRBJ2-3, with 8 bases aligning to TRBD2. Germline trimming cut 5 bases from V and 1 base from J; bases unmatched to any gene: 8. CDR3 length: 16 amino acids. CDR1 and CDR2 (germline): ENHRY, SYGVKD.

This clonotype was counted between two and nine times. The chain employs TRBV6-5 and TRBJ2-7, with 9 bases matching TRBD1. Germline V gene sequence: CDR1 MNHEY, CDR2 SVGAGI. This CDR3 comprises 13 residues. The ends lost 4 bases at V and 5 bases at J; junction bases unmatched: 3. Here the CDR3 DNA reads TGTGCCAGCAGTTCACAGGGGGCTAACGAGCAGTACTTC. It is translated as CASSSQGANEQYF.

This clonotype was picked up a small number of times. The chain's CDR3 is CASSKPHRIQETQYF. CDR3 bases: TGTGCCAGCAGCAAACCCCACAGAATACAAGAGACCCAGTACTTC. This chain uses TRBV28 with TRBJ2-5; unclear D gene. This CDR3 is 15 amino acids long. The V end lost 6 bases, the J end lost 2 bases, and 16 bases lay between the germline ends. The germline CDR1 and CDR2 sequences are MDHEN and SYDVKM.

The chain's CDR3 is CASRDSNEQFF. The CDR3 DNA follows: TGCGCCAGCCGGGACTCCAATGAGCAGTTCTTC. V and J are TRBV5-1 and TRBJ2-1; TRBD2 is a possible D gene (6 bases). CDR1 and CDR2 (germline): SGHRS, YFSETQ. CDR3 length equals 11 residues. Deletions cut 7 bases from V and 6 bases from J, with 8 bases between. The full variable domain, with the rest looked up from reference TRBV5-1 and TRBJ2-1, is KAGVTQTPRYLIKTRGQQVTLSCSPISGHRSVSWYQQTPGQGLQFLFEYFSETQRNKGNFPGRFSGRQFSNSRSEMNVSTLELGDSALYLCASRDSNEQFFGPGTRLTVL.

The CDR3 loop reads CASSYLAAGRGYTF. The CDR3 DNA reads TGTGCCAGCAGTTACCTGGCGGCAGGTCGAGGCTACACCTTC. This chain joins TRBV6-2 or TRBV6-3 and TRBJ1-2; no firm D call. Per germline, CDR1 MNHEY and CDR2 SVGEGT. The V end lost 2 bases, the J end lost 8 bases, and 15 bases lay between the germline ends. The length of the CDR3 is 14 residues.